This T cell receptor beta chain emerged from a study of cytomegalovirus exposure and HLA in healthy donors. The study ran its PCR with 60 Vbeta and 13 Jbeta primers. Using immunoSEQ multiplex PCR, the repertoire was profiled, and TCRdb retains in-frame clones only, with some absent. The sample data list about 130,000 clones. The V gene's germline CDR1 is SGHRS and CDR2 YFSETQ. Trimming left V 0 bases short and J 0 bases short, with 7 bases between. The CDR3 sequence is 14 residues long. The J gene is TRBJ2-7, the V gene TRBV5-1; D uncertain. This clonotype was obtained from a middle-aged woman in good health and CMV-seropositive. The sample consisted of PBMCs. The CDR3 nucleotides are TGCGCCAGCAGCTTGGCTCGAGGCTCCTACGAGCAGTACTTC. Translation: CASSLARGSYEQYF.